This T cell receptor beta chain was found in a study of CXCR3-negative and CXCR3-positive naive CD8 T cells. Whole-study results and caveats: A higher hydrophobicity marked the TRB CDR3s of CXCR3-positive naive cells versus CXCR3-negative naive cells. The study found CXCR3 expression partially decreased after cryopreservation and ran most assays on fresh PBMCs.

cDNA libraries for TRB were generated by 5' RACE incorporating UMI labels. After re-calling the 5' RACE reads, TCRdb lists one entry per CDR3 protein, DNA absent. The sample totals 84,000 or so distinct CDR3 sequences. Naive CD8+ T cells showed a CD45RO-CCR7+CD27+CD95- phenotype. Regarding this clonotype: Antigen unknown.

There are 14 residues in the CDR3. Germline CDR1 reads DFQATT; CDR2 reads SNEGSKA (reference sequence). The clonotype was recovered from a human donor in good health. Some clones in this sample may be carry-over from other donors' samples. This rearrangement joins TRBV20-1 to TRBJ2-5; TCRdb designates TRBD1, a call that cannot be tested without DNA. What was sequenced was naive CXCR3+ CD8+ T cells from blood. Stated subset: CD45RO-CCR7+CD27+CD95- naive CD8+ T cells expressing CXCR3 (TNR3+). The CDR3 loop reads CSAREDRVLETQYF.